The clone carrying this TCR beta chain was counted many times. This sample stems from a study of early T cells in non-severe SARS-CoV-2 infection. Individual cDNA molecules received unique molecular identifiers. MiXCR, applied by TCRdb to the 5' RACE reads, yields one record per CDR3 protein. In the table there are tens of thousands of distinct CDR3 sequences, roughly 9.7% of which are singletons. This sequence was found in an adult who was a healthcare worker with PCR-confirmed SARS-CoV-2 infection or an uninfected control (not recorded which). The sequencing sample was made of whole blood.

CDR3 in DNA: TGCAGCGTTGTGGAGGGGGGACAGGGTTCTCAGCCCCAGCATTTT. Protein product: CSVVEGGQGSQPQHF. V and J are TRBV29-1 and TRBJ1-5, with 9 bases fitting TRBD1. The CDR3 spans 15 residues. Trimming cost V 4 bases and J 6 bases; bases outside gene matches: 10. Germline CDR1 and CDR2: SQVTM and ANQGSEA.